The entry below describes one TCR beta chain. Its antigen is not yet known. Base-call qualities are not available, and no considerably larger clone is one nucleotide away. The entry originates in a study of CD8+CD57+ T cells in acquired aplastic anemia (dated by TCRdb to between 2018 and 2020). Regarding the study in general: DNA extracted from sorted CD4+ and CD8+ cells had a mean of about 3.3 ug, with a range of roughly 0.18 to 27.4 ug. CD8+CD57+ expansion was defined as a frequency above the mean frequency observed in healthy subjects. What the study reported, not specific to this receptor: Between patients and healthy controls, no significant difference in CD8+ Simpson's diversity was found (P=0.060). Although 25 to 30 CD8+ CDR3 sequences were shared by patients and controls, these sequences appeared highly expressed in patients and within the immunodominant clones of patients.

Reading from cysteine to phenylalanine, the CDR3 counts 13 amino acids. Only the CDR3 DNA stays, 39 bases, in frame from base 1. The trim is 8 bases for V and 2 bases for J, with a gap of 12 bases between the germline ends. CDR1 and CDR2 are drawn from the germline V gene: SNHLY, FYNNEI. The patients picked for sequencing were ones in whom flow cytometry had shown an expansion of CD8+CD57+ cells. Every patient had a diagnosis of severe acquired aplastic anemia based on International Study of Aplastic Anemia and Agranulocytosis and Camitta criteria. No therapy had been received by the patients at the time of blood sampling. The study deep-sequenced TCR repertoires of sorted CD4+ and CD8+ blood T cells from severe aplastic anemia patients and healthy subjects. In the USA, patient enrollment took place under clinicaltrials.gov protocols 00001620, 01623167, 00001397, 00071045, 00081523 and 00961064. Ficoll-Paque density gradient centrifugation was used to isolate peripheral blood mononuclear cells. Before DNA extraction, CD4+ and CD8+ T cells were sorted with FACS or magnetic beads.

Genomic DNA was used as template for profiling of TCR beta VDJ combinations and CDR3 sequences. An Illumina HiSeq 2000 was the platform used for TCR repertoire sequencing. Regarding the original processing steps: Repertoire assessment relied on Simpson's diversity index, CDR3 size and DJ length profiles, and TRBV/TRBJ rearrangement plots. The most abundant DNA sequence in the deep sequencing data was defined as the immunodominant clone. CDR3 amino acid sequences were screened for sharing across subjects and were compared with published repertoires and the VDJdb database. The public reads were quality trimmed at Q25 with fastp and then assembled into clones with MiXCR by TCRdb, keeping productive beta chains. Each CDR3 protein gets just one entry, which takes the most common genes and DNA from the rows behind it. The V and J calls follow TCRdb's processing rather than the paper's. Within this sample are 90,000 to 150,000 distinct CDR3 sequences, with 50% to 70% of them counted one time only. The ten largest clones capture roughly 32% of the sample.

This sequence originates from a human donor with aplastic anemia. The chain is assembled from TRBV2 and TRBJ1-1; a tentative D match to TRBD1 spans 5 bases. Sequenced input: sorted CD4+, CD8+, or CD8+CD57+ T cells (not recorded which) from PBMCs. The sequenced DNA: TGTGCCAGCCTGACAGATCTCAACACTGAAGCTTTCTTT. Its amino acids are CASLTDLNTEAFF.